Presented here are 25 T cell receptor beta chains from one specimen sequenced in a study of blood T cell repertoires in COVID-19 (dated by TCRdb to about 2020). Library creation used the immunoSEQ multiplex PCR assay. TCRdb re-hosts the immuneACCESS table, in-frame sequences only. Its copies lack some clones; in the studies checked, an unresolved V gene accounts for under half of them, and the cause for the rest is not known. Present in this sample are 150,000 to 200,000 clones, 80% to 90% of which were seen just once. Together, the top ten hold roughly 8.7% of the sample. Sequences were obtained from peripheral blood. These receptors came from a man aged 45-65 years with active or convalescent COVID-19.

The chain has TRBV11-2 and TRBJ2-1; tentative D call: TRBD2 (6 bases). The CDR3 extends over 13 amino acids. Germline lookup yields CDR1 SGHAT and CDR2 FQNNGV. Trimming shortened V by 8 bases and J by 2 bases, and 10 bases separated the two germline ends. The CDR3 sequence is CASGGLPYNEQFF. DNA for the CDR3: TGTGCCAGCGGGGGACTGCCCTACAATGAGCAGTTCTTC.

The chain carries TRBV7-2 and TRBJ2-7; TRBD2 agrees at 8 bases. Germline loops: CDR1 SGHTA, CDR2 FQGNSA. The V gene end was trimmed by 1 base and the J gene end by 1 base; junction bases not matched to a gene: 3. The CDR3 has 15 residues. CDR3 bases: TGTGCCAGCAGCTTAGTAGCGGGGATGTCCTACGAGCAGTACTTC. Translation: CASSLVAGMSYEQYF.

This clone has more than one count but fewer than ten. The rearrangement joins TRBV14 to TRBJ2-2; perhaps TRBD2 as D (5 bases). The length of the CDR3 is 19 residues. From germline, CDR1 is SGHDN and CDR2 FVKESK. V lost 2 bases and J 4 bases, leaving 23 bases between the germline ends. The CDR3, as DNA: TGTGCCAGCAGCCAACCCTTAGGGATTGGGAGATCGATCACCGGGGAGCTGTTTTTT. Translated, it gives CASSQPLGIGRSITGELFF.

This sequence joins TRBV27 and TRBJ1-1; 11 nucleotides align to TRBD1. With V trimmed by 3 bases and J by 0 bases, 9 bases remained unmatched. This CDR3 is 18 amino acids long. Germline loops: CDR1 MNHEY, CDR2 SMNVEV (reference sequence). CDR3 loop: CASSFRTGGRGMNTEAFF. The CDR3, as DNA: TGTGCCAGCAGTTTCCGGACAGGGGGCAGGGGGATGAACACTGAAGCTTTCTTT.

V is TRBV3-1 (or the pseudogene TRBV3-2) and J is TRBJ1-1; D perhaps matches TRBD1 (6 bases). The CDR3 is 13 amino acids. V was pared by 4 bases and J by 10 bases, with 16 bases between. Germline V gene lookup returns CDR1 LGHDT and CDR2 YNNKEL (reference sequence). The CDR3 here is CASSPNTQGSAFF. DNA of the CDR3: TGTGCCAGCAGCCCTAATACACAGGGTTCAGCTTTCTTT.

The chain couples TRBV28 to TRBJ1-2; tentatively, D is TRBD1 (6 bases). Germline V gene data show CDR1 as MDHEN and CDR2 as SYDVKM. V gave up 5 bases and J gave up 4 bases, with 14 bases separating them. CDR3 size: 14 residues. The DNA for the CDR3 is TGTGCCAGCAGTACAGGGAGCTCTTTCTATGGCTACACCTTC. Translated, it gives CASSTGSSFYGYTF.

V usage is TRBV5-1 and J usage is TRBJ2-7; tentatively, D is TRBD1 (5 bases). Germline lookup yields CDR1 SGHRS and CDR2 YFSETQ. This CDR3 is 14 amino acids long. Trimming removed 0 bases at V and 7 bases at J, with 14 bases between. The CDR3 is CASSLEGSGREQYF. Here the CDR3 DNA reads TGCGCCAGCAGCTTGGAGGGGTCAGGGCGGGAGCAGTACTTC. Combining the CDR3 with reference TRBV5-1 and TRBJ2-7 gives the whole variable domain KAGVTQTPRYLIKTRGQQVTLSCSPISGHRSVSWYQQTPGQGLQFLFEYFSETQRNKGNFPGRFSGRQFSNSRSEMNVSTLELGDSALYLCASSLEGSGREQYFGPGTRLTVT.

V usage is TRBV7-3 and J usage is TRBJ1-2; no clear D gene. The CDR3 runs to 13 residues. Germline lookup yields CDR1 SGHTA and CDR2 FQGTGA. Trimming took off 3 bases at V and 2 bases at J, with 7 bases between the two ends. The CDR3 region is CASSLGVNYGYTF. For the CDR3, the DNA is TGTGCCAGCAGCTTGGGAGTCAACTATGGCTACACCTTC.

V usage is TRBV29-1 and J usage is TRBJ1-1; the D is unclear. Trimming removed 6 bases at V and 0 bases at J, with 11 bases between. The CDR3 has 13 amino acids. Germline V lookup: CDR1 SQVTM, CDR2 ANQGSEA. The chain's CDR3 is CSVGDGLNTEAFF. The CDR3 bases are TGCAGCGTAGGTGATGGGCTGAACACTGAAGCTTTCTTT. The full variable domain, with the rest looked up from reference TRBV29-1 and TRBJ1-1, is SAVISQKPSRDICQRGTSLTIQCQVDSQVTMMFWYRQQPGQSLTLIATANQGSEATYESGFVIDKFPISRPNLTFSTLTVSNMSPEDSSIYLCSVGDGLNTEAFFGQGTRLTVV.

This chain links TRBV12-5 with TRBJ2-7; 8 bases match TRBD1. There are 13 residues in the CDR3. Unmatched junction bases numbered 6, after V lost 6 bases and J lost 5 bases. Germline V gene lookup returns CDR1 LGHNT and CDR2 FRNRAP. The CDR3 coding sequence is TGTGCTAGTGGGGGAAACAGGGGGAACGAGCAGTACTTC. This gives the protein CASGGNRGNEQYF.

The chain recombines TRBV3-1 (or the pseudogene TRBV3-2) with TRBJ1-2, with a weak D call TRBD1 (6 bases). The CDR3 runs 13 residues. Germline assignment: CDR1 LGHDT and CDR2 YNNKEL (reference sequence). With 4 bases removed from V and 7 bases from J, the gap between germline ends came to 13 bases. The CDR3 protein is CASSRWGGGGYTF. CDR3 coding DNA: TGTGCCAGCAGCCGGTGGGGAGGGGGTGGCTACACCTTC.

The V call is TRBV2, the J call TRBJ1-5; D remains ambiguous. V gave up 6 bases and J gave up 6 bases, with 12 bases separating them. The CDR3 length is 13 residues. Germline CDR1 is SNHLY and CDR2 is FYNNEI. The CDR3 nucleotides are TGTGCCAGCAGGGGAGTGGAGGGTCAGCCCCAGCATTTT. Translating gives CASRGVEGQPQHF.

The gene calls are TRBV3-1 (or the pseudogene TRBV3-2) and TRBJ1-4; 10 nucleotides line up with TRBD1. The CDR3 loop spans 15 amino acids. Germline CDR1 and CDR2: LGHDT and YNNKEL (reference sequence). V dropped 4 bases and J dropped 8; count of bases not matched to a gene: 7. In nucleotides, the CDR3 is TGTGCCAGCAGCCGCGGAGGGACAGGGGTGGAAAAACTGTTTTTT. As protein: CASSRGGTGVEKLFF.

This clone was found once. This chain joins TRBV7-9 and TRBJ1-2; D ambiguous. The CDR3 consists of 15 residues. Per the germline V gene, CDR1 is SEHNR and CDR2 is FQNEAQ (reference sequence). Trimming removed 2 bases at V and 0 bases at J, with 10 bases between. DNA for the CDR3: TGTGCCAGCAGCTTATTAGGGAGGACTAACTATGGCTACACCTTC. The encoded protein is CASSLLGRTNYGYTF.

The V and J genes are TRBV19 and TRBJ2-5, with D tentatively TRBD2 (7 bases). In germline, CDR1 is LNHDA, CDR2 SQIVND (reference sequence). V was trimmed by 6 bases and J by 1 base, leaving 27 bases between them. The CDR3 loop spans 19 amino acids. The CDR3 DNA follows: TGTGCCAGTAGCCCCAAGGGGGGGAGGGTCTCAAGGGGCCAAGAGACCCAGTACTTC. Translated: CASSPKGGRVSRGQETQYF.

The chain links TRBV7-9 to TRBJ2-1; D is uncertain. V lost 5 bases and J lost 4, with 6 bases in between. CDR3 length: 12 amino acids. Per the germline V gene, CDR1 is SEHNR and CDR2 is FQNEAQ (reference sequence). CDR3 nucleotide sequence: TGTGCCAGCAGCCCCCAGTACAATGAGCAGTTCTTC. Protein: CASSPQYNEQFF.

The J gene is TRBJ1-1, the V gene TRBV5-6, with a possible D match to TRBD1 (5 bases). With 3 bases removed from V and 3 bases from J, the gap between germline ends came to 15 bases. The CDR3 loop spans 15 amino acids. Germline V gene sequence: CDR1 SGHDT, CDR2 YYEEEE. The CDR3 region has the DNA TGTGCCAGCAGCTCTTTGGGGCCAGGGTACACTGAAGCTTTCTTT. Translated, it gives CASSSLGPGYTEAFF.

This chain's CDR3 is CASAGQGTTNEKLFF. In nucleotides, the CDR3 is TGTGCCAGCGCGGGACAGGGCACAACTAATGAAAAACTGTTTTTT. V and J are TRBV28 and TRBJ1-4, with 9 bases lining up with TRBD1. CDR1 MDHEN and CDR2 SYDVKM come from the germline V gene. With 8 bases clipped from V and 0 bases from J, the junction kept 4 bases outside the gene matches. This CDR3 spans 15 amino acids.

This clone showed up just a few times. Within the sample, other DNA sequences also encode this same CDR3. The gene calls are TRBV29-1 and TRBJ2-1, with 7 bases aligning to TRBD2. The ends lost 1 base at V and 3 bases at J; junction bases unmatched: 0. The germline V gene encodes CDR1 SQVTM and CDR2 ANQGSEA. The CDR3 extends over 13 amino acids. The CDR3 spells CSVEGTSYNEQFF. The CDR3 nucleotides read TGCAGCGTTGAAGGGACTAGCTACAATGAGCAGTTCTTC.

The CDR3 spells CASSLLGGKAYEQYF. The CDR3 bases are TGTGCCAGCAGCTTGTTGGGGGGGAAAGCCTACGAGCAGTACTTC. The gene calls are TRBV5-5 and TRBJ2-7, with 7 bases lining up with TRBD2. Germline V gives CDR1 SGHKS, CDR2 YYEKEE (reference sequence). V dropped 1 base and J dropped 2; count of bases not matched to a gene: 6. This CDR3 has 15 residues.

This chain links TRBV10-3 with TRBJ2-2; possibly TRBD2 for D (5 bases). This CDR3 region has 15 residues. Looked up from germline, CDR1 is ENHRY and CDR2 is SYGVKD. V lost 4 bases to trimming and J lost 1 base, with 10 bases between them. Written as DNA, the CDR3 is TGTGCCATCAGTGGCGGAGGTTTGAACACCGGGGAGCTGTTTTTT. Amino acids: CAISGGGLNTGELFF.

The V call is TRBV7-6, the J call TRBJ1-2; tentatively, D is TRBD1 (5 bases). Between the trimmed V and J ends, which lost 2 bases and 8 bases, there was a span of 12 bases. The CDR3 runs 13 residues. The germline CDR1 and CDR2 sequences are SGHVS and FNYEAQ. CDR3: CASSLRGGLGYTF. Here the CDR3 DNA reads TGTGCCAGCAGCTTAAGGGGAGGGTTGGGCTACACCTTC.

The chain combines TRBV29-1 with TRBJ1-2; D is perhaps TRBD1 (6 bases). CDR1 is SQVTM and CDR2 is ANQGSEA in the germline V gene. Between the trimmed V and J ends, which lost 3 bases and 1 base, there was a span of 12 bases. CDR3 length equals 14 residues. The CDR3, as DNA: TGCAGCGTTGATGCAGGGGAATTTAACTATGGCTACACCTTC. Residues: CSVDAGEFNYGYTF. The entire variable domain, with the rest obtained from reference TRBV29-1 and TRBJ1-2, is as follows: SAVISQKPSRDICQRGTSLTIQCQVDSQVTMMFWYRQQPGQSLTLIATANQGSEATYESGFVIDKFPISRPNLTFSTLTVSNMSPEDSSIYLCSVDAGEFNYGYTFGSGTRLTVV.

V and J are TRBV18 and TRBJ2-7, with 11 bases identical to TRBD1. The CDR3 loop spans 17 amino acids. Germline V gene data show CDR1 as KGHSH and CDR2 as LQKENI. V trimming: 3 bases; J trimming: 3 bases; junction bases outside the gene matches: 10. In DNA, the CDR3 is TGTGCCAGCTCACCGCCCGGGGCCGGGACAGGGGGCTACGAGCAGTACTTC. Translated, it gives CASSPPGAGTGGYEQYF.

This clone was observed a handful of times. The chain uses TRBV2 and TRBJ2-1; D may be TRBD1 (6 bases). The CDR3 runs to 14 residues. Trimming removed 11 bases at V and 4 bases at J, with 18 bases between. Germline CDR1 and CDR2: SNHLY and FYNNEI. Written as DNA, the CDR3 is TGTGCCCTCAGCCCACAGGGTAATTACAATGAGCAGTTCTTC. Encoded protein: CALSPQGNYNEQFF.